These T cell receptor beta chains were read from a single sample in a study of cytomegalovirus exposure and HLA in healthy donors. TCRdb's table, derived via immunoSEQ multiplex PCR, lists solely in-frame clones and lacks some. Here the sample table reports some 48,000 clones. Sequencing input: PBMCs. These TCRs come from a man aged 40-49 years in good health and CMV-seropositive. The conserved cysteine and the conserved F or W are not part of the CDR3 here. A D gene is named only where the DNA matches it firmly.

D,V,J,CDR3
NA,TRBV25-1,TRBJ2-1,ASSESGGNEQF
NA,TRBV5-6,TRBJ1-5,ASSLGGGQPQH
NA,TRBV29-1,TRBJ1-1,SVVSAIRGTEAF
TRBD1,TRBV28,TRBJ2-7,ASSVGQGTYEQY
NA,TRBV19,TRBJ1-3,ASTPRVSGNTIY
TRBD1,TRBV6-6,TRBJ1-2,ASSFLDRGGGYT
TRBD1,TRBV27,TRBJ1-5,ASSPLQGVPNQPQH
TRBD1,TRBV30,TRBJ1-5,AWSTPDRGAQPQH
NA,TRBV6-5,TRBJ2-2,ASSYSQGSGELF
NA,TRBV18,TRBJ2-7,ASSPSGGLEQY
NA,TRBV28,TRBJ1-6,ASSQTVHNSPLH
TRBD1,TRBV7-8,TRBJ2-4,ASSQTGPKNIQY
TRBD1,TRBV9,TRBJ2-2,ASSRRTGGANTGELF
TRBD1,TRBV29-1,TRBJ2-7,SVETRQGAREQY
TRBD1,TRBV28,TRBJ2-7,ASSPTGGGYEQY
NA,TRBV2,TRBJ2-7,ASSDRDWSYEQY
NA,TRBV7-2,TRBJ2-7,ASSLGHTEEQY
TRBD1,TRBV4-2,TRBJ2-5,ASSQGRGRVETQY
NA,TRBV6-1,TRBJ2-4,ASSEVQTLAKNIQY